This T cell receptor beta chain appears in the sequencing data of a study of blood T cell repertoires in COVID-19. Study in general: From T cells, B-cell-depleted T cells, or PBMCs came the material, which was cDNA or gDNA.

This clone was detected only once. The germline V gene encodes CDR1 SGDLS and CDR2 YYNGEE. The J segment lost 4 bases and the V segment lost 0 bases, leaving 16 bases of the junction unmatched. The CDR3 runs 18 residues. As handled by the study authors: Amplified reference gene primers provided the basis for estimating nucleated cell counts. Sequenced by immunoSEQ multiplex PCR; TCRdb stores in-frame clones only, minus some. V and J calls and clone size are as listed in that table; D and trimming were resolved from the DNA. The sample consists of some 66,000 clones, around 93% of them appearing once. This chain links TRBV9 with TRBJ2-7, with 7 bases aligning to TRBD2. The sequenced sample consisted of peripheral blood. This receptor was identified in a human donor in a cohort sampled during active COVID-19. CDR3 coding DNA: TGTGCCAGCAGCGTAGCAGGGAGCCGTGATCCCGGGGGGTACGAGCAGTACTTC. It yields the protein CASSVAGSRDPGGYEQYF.